This T cell receptor (beta chain) was identified during a study of response to subunit inactivated influenza vaccine. Study outcomes and limitations: The authors suggested that every seasonal influenza vaccination recruits few new T cells.

This clonotype was seen more than once but under ten times. The antigen is undetermined. MiXCR, applied by TCRdb to the RT-PCR reads, yields one record per CDR3 protein. In the table there are about 160,000 distinct CDR3 sequences, under 13% of which are singletons. The CDR3 is 13 amino acids. Trimming pared 7 bases from V and 1 base from J, leaving 7 bases between. CDR1 MDHEN and CDR2 SYDVKM come from the germline V gene. This TCR was recovered from a man in his fifties or sixties who received an inactivated influenza vaccine. The sequencing used non-naive T cells sorted from PBMCs, collected 45 days after vaccination. The rearrangement joins TRBV28 to TRBJ2-2; a weak D match, TRBD2 (6 bases). The CDR3 region has the DNA TGTGCCAGCAAAGCGGGGAACACCGGGGAGCTGTTTTTT. Residues: CASKAGNTGELFF.